Presented here are 16 T cell receptor beta chains from one specimen sequenced in a study of T cells in Graves' hyperthyroidism and ophthalmopathy. What was amplified from RNA transcripts were TCR beta CDR3 regions. TCR CDR3 regions were first amplified by RT-PCR with HTBI primers. In TCRdb, the multiplex PCR reads were re-called with MiXCR into one record per CDR3 protein. The sample holds 800,000 or so distinct CDR3 sequences, 38% seen once. Sequenced material: blood. These receptors were obtained from a man aged 18 to 30 with Graves' hyperthyroidism.

This chain connects TRBV25-1 to TRBJ1-6, with TRBD1 as a possible D gene (5 bases). CDR3 length equals 16 residues. Germline V gene sequence: CDR1 MGHDK, CDR2 SYGVNS. The V end lost 8 bases, the J end lost 10 bases, and 24 bases lay between the germline ends. The CDR3, as DNA: TGTGCCAGCGAGAGACGGGGACGTCGGTTTGGATCACCCCTCCACTTT. Its translation is CASERRGRRFGSPLHF.

This clonotype was seen more than once but under ten times. The rearrangement links TRBV12-3 or TRBV12-4 to TRBJ1-5; D is unclear. V was shortened by 5 bases and J by 3 bases, with 14 bases between the two germline ends. CDR3 length equals 15 residues. The CDR3 DNA is TGTGCCAGCAGTCCCCGAGGAAAACTCAATCAGCCCCAGCATTTT. Residues: CASSPRGKLNQPQHF.

V and J are TRBV14 and TRBJ2-2, with TRBD1 matching over 7 bases. The CDR3 sequence is 16 residues long. J was trimmed by 1 base and V by 1 base; bases with no gene match: 3. Germline V CDR1 and CDR2: SGHDN, FVKESK. CDR3 nucleotides: TGTGCCAGCAGCCAAGTAAGGGGGCTGAACACCGGGGAGCTGTTTTTT. Its translation: CASSQVRGLNTGELFF.

In its sample, this clonotype was seen many times. This chain uses TRBV7-9 with TRBJ1-1; D is unresolved. This CDR3 has 13 amino acids. V was cut by 3 bases and J by 5 bases, with 10 bases left in between. Germline CDR1 SEHNR, CDR2 FQNEAQ (reference sequence). CDR3 DNA: TGTGCCAGCAGCTTTACGGGCGCGACTGAAGCTTTCTTT. As protein: CASSFTGATEAFF. Complete variable domain (other parts from reference TRBV7-9 and TRBJ1-1): DTGVSQNPRHKITKRGQNVTFRCDPISEHNRLYWYRQTLGQGPEFLTYFQNEAQLEKSRLLSDRFSAERPKGSFSTLEIQRTEQGDSAMYLCASSFTGATEAFFGQGTRLTVV.

The chain is built from TRBV7-9 and TRBJ2-5; 8 nucleotides align to TRBD1. Germline-derived CDR1 and CDR2 are SEHNR and FQNEAQ (reference sequence). CDR3 size: 14 residues. J lost 9 bases, V lost 5 bases, and 11 bases had no gene match. The CDR3 reads CASSPGQGYQPQYF. Here the CDR3 DNA reads TGTGCCAGCAGCCCAGGACAGGGATATCAGCCCCAGTACTTC.

This clonotype has only a few counts. The V gene is TRBV7-9, the J gene TRBJ2-7, with a possible D match to TRBD1 (5 bases). Trimming shortened V by 1 base and J by 2 bases, and 9 bases separated the two germline ends. The CDR3 length is 14 residues. The germline CDR1 and CDR2 sequences are SEHNR and FQNEAQ (reference sequence). CDR3 residues: CASSLDRKAYEQYF. In nucleotides, the CDR3 is TGTGCCAGCAGCTTAGACAGGAAAGCCTACGAGCAGTACTTC.

This clonotype was picked up many times. The gene calls are TRBV7-8 and TRBJ2-5, with D perhaps TRBD1 or TRBD2 (6 bases each). The CDR3 has 13 amino acids. Germline assignment: CDR1 SGHVS and CDR2 FQNEAQ. Between the trimmed V and J ends, which lost 5 bases and 7 bases, there was a span of 14 bases. CDR3: CASSPRRGGTQYF. As DNA, the CDR3 is TGTGCCAGCAGCCCCCGCAGGGGAGGGACCCAGTACTTC.

This clonotype appeared many times. This chain uses TRBV7-8 with TRBJ1-3; D is possibly TRBD1 (5 bases). From germline, CDR1 is SGHVS and CDR2 FQNEAQ. V was cut by 1 base and J by 4 bases, with 8 bases left in between. CDR3 length: 14 residues. CDR3 region: CASSLGTIGNTIYF. The CDR3 bases are TGTGCCAGCAGCTTAGGGACAATCGGAAACACCATATATTTT. The full variable domain, in which reference TRBV7-8 and TRBJ1-3 provide the parts outside the CDR3, is GAGVSQSPRYKVAKRGQDVALRCDPISGHVSLFWYQQALGQGPEFLTYFQNEAQLDKSGLPSDRFFAERPEGSVSTLKIQRTQQEDSAVYLCASSLGTIGNTIYFGEGSWLTVV.

In regard to this clonotype: A much larger clone lies a single base off, so this may be a read error. In DNA form, the CDR3 reads TGTGCCAGCAGCCTAGAGGACAGAGCTAACCATGGCTACACCTTC. Amino acid sequence: CASSLEDRANHGYTF. The J gene is TRBJ1-2, the V gene TRBV13; a possible D gene is TRBD1 (6 bases). The germline V gene encodes CDR1 PRHDT and CDR2 FYEKMQ (reference sequence). The CDR3 is 15 amino acids.

Many counts were recorded for this clonotype. The chain couples TRBV2 to TRBJ1-1; no firm D call. The CDR3 loop spans 13 amino acids. Deletions cut 8 bases from V and 1 base from J, with 11 bases between. Per germline, CDR1 SNHLY and CDR2 FYNNEI. In DNA form, the CDR3 reads TGTGCCAGCTTCCCGGGTCGGAACACTGAAGCTTTCTTT. Translating gives CASFPGRNTEAFF.

This clonotype was seen repeatedly, ten times or more. The chain uses TRBV7-9 and TRBJ1-1, with no clear D. V shed 5 bases and J shed 4 bases, with 17 bases lying between them. Germline V gene data show CDR1 as SEHNR and CDR2 as FQNEAQ (reference sequence). This CDR3 region has 15 residues. In nucleotides, the CDR3 is TGTGCCAGCAGCCCTGGGTCGGGGTCGAGCACTGAAGCTTTCTTT. Translated: CASSPGSGSSTEAFF.

This clonotype turned up a few times. The V call is TRBV12-3 or TRBV12-4, the J call TRBJ1-1; D gene ambiguous. CDR3 length: 14 residues. V lost 7 bases, J lost 0 bases, and 12 bases lay in between. The CDR3 loop is CASTSGLMNTEAFF. CDR3 coding DNA: TGTGCCAGCACCTCGGGCCTAATGAACACTGAAGCTTTCTTT.

The gene calls are TRBV15 and TRBJ2-2; D may be TRBD1 (5 bases). The germline V and J ends were trimmed by 5 bases and 8 bases, with 9 bases remaining between them. The CDR3 loop spans 12 amino acids. Germline CDR1 reads LNHNV; CDR2 reads YYDKDF (reference sequence). Here the CDR3 DNA reads TGTGCCACCAGCGCCAGGACAGGGGAGCTGTTTTTT. This gives the protein CATSARTGELFF.

The chain employs TRBV5-3 and TRBJ1-2; D gene ambiguous. TRBV5-3 is designated an ORF whose function remains uncertain. The V end lost 8 bases, the J end lost 4 bases, and 15 bases lay between the germline ends. The CDR3 runs to 13 residues. CDR3 residues: CASSRGGFYGYTF. CDR3 sequence (DNA): TGTGCCAGCAGCCGGGGAGGGTTCTATGGCTACACCTTC.

V gene TRBV9 combines with J gene TRBJ1-1, with D uncertain. This CDR3 spans 14 amino acids. Looked up from germline, CDR1 is SGDLS and CDR2 is YYNGEE. V gave up 5 bases and J gave up 1 base, with 12 bases separating them. The CDR3 DNA follows: TGTGCCAGCAGTTACGTTTCAGGGAACACTGAAGCTTTCTTT. Amino acids: CASSYVSGNTEAFF.

The chain combines TRBV7-9 with TRBJ2-7, with 7 positions matching TRBD1. CDR1 is SEHNR, CDR2 FQNEAQ, per germline (reference sequence). With 6 bases clipped from V and 4 bases from J, the junction kept 12 bases outside the gene matches. This CDR3 spans 15 amino acids. CDR3 in amino acids: CASSPRRGFDYEQYF. The CDR3 coding sequence is TGTGCCAGCAGTCCCCGCAGGGGGTTTGATTACGAGCAGTACTTC.